The source of this TCR beta chain is a study of T cells in Graves' hyperthyroidism and ophthalmopathy. The CDR3 is 13 amino acids. The ends were cut back, 3 bases at V and 5 bases at J, with 8 bases in the middle. From germline, CDR1 is SGHRS and CDR2 YFSETQ. Study results and caveats: Before onset, ophthalmopathy was predicted by the model a median about 6.2 months earlier.

Researchers took RNA transcripts and amplified the TCR beta CDR3 regions from them. When the TCR CDR3 underwent first-round RT-PCR, the HTBI primer set was used. Each CDR3 protein is one row after TCRdb ran MiXCR on the multiplex PCR reads. The data hold more than 550,000 distinct CDR3 sequences, with around 16% observed a single time. Remarks on this clonotype: The antigen is not known.

Absent ophthalmopathy progression within 18 months defined stable Graves' hyperthyroidism. Each patient was aged 18 to 65 and had newly diagnosed hyperthyroidism of under 2 months' duration. Researchers barred patients who had uncontrolled infection, other autoimmune disease, pregnancy or lactation. The V call is TRBV5-1, the J call TRBJ2-2; D not resolved. The TCR sequence derives from a man aged 50 to 60 with Graves' hyperthyroidism. The source material was blood. The DNA of the CDR3 is TGCGCCAGCAGCTCCCCCGGGACCGGGGAGCTGTTTTTT. Translating gives CASSSPGTGELFF.